This T cell receptor (beta chain) was recovered during a study of CD4 T cells in relation to SARS-CoV-2 and coronaviruses (dated by TCRdb to the early 2020s). Looking at the study overall: In the ViraFEST assay, PBMCs were cultured with antigen for nine to ten days, after which TCR beta CDR3s were sequenced to identify clonal expansions specific to the antigen. An HIV-1 Nef peptide pool or a no-peptide culture served as the negative reference condition. Shared crossreactive spike epitopes were mapped to their HLA restriction using patient-derived lymphoblastoid cell lines. The study assessed, at the TCR clonotype level, memory CD4+ T cell crossreactivity between SARS-CoV-2 and common cold coronavirus spike proteins. The Adaptive Biotechnologies TCR-sequencing kit was used to sequence samples from a few pre-COVID donors and the naive versus memory experiments, while other data came from Illumina-based sequencing. A different TCR-beta assay, based on Illumina, was used to sequence expansion assays from other donors in the study.

About this clone: This receptor's antigen is unknown. Base-call qualities are not available, and no considerably larger clone is one nucleotide away.

Results and caveats for the whole study, not just this receptor: Crossreactivity analysis centred on spike protein, so crossreactivity against other viral proteins was not assessed. In approximately 60% of donors, memory CD4+ clonotypes turned up that crossrecognized SARS-CoV-2 and at least one common cold coronavirus spike. Because no donor provided both pre-pandemic and post-infection samples, tracing the source of pre-existing responses was limited. Significantly weaker SARS-CoV-2-driven expansion was shown by crossreactive clones than by monoreactive clones, consistent with antigenic imprinting. Small numbers of patients and of tested TCRs were a limitation of the study.

CD4+ T cells from unexposed donors were collected before the COVID-19 pandemic (2011-2018). Following 10 days of culture, the EasySep CD4+ T cell isolation kit was used to isolate CD4+ T cells. As cell numbers permitted, CD4+ T cells from unexposed donors were tested for reactivity to SARS-CoV-2 S and N and to four common cold coronavirus spike pools. Each well received 1.5 million to 2.5 million PBMCs, cultured in IMDM supplemented with approximately 5% human AB serum and around 9 IU/ml IL-2. Half of the culture medium was replaced with fresh IL-2-containing medium on days 3 and 7. In general, triplicate replicate wells were used for every peptide culture condition. Leukapheresis product for the unexposed donors was bought commercially. Ficoll-Paque PLUS gradient centrifugation was used to isolate PBMCs from leukapheresis product or whole blood. PBMCs were either cryopreserved at -140 degrees C or used fresh in the expansion assay. The QIAamp Micro DNA Kit was used to extract genomic DNA from the CD4+ T cells.

Library preparation was by the immunoSEQ multiplex PCR assay. As for the original processing: During preprocessing, nonproductive sequences were discarded, as were any CDR3s that did not begin with C, did not end with F or W, or were shorter than 7 amino acids. Antigen-specific clonotypes were called with the MANAFEST web app on the basis of expansion relative to the reference and to other culture wells. To be counted as positive, a clone had to show significant expansion compared with the reference culture, at an FDR below 0.05, in 2 of 3 replicate wells. A further requirement for positive clones was significant expansion compared with all other tandem wells, along with an odds ratio above 5. CDR3 homology was quantified as pairwise Levenshtein distance, calculated with the stringdist R package after three terminal residues were trimmed from each end. The source is immuneACCESS, and TCRdb retained only in-frame sequences with V and J called. Part of the clones is not carried over; for the studies checked, unresolved V genes explain less than half of this, and the remainder is unexplained. That table gives V, J and clone size, and the DNA gave D and trimming. This sample lists 15,000 to 20,000 clones; 70% to 80% were detected once. The top ten constitute around 20% of the sample.

The CDR3 goes from the cysteine to the phenylalanine over 13 residues. Solely the CDR3 DNA is kept, with 39 bases framed from the first base. Sequences MNHNY (CDR1) and SVGAGI (CDR2) are obtained from the germline V gene (reference sequence). Trimming at the junction amounts to 7 bases on V and 8 bases on J, and the germline ends lie 17 bases apart. Sequences were obtained from CD4+ T cells from PBMCs, cultured in vitro. The rearrangement combines TRBV6-6 with TRBJ1-2, with no confidently assigned D gene. This clonotype was obtained from a human donor in good health. The DNA sequence is given as TGTGCCAGCATCCTCAACCGGGAGGAAGGCTACACCTTC. Protein translation: CASILNREEGYTF.